Listed here are 15 T cell receptor beta chains from one sample, sequenced in a study of T-cell memory formation after mild COVID-19. TCRdb re-derived calls from the 5' RACE reads in MiXCR, one entry per CDR3 protein. The sample has roughly 100,000 distinct CDR3 sequences; roughly an eighth are singletons. The specimen was PBMCs or a T cell subset sorted from them (not recorded which). The source of these receptors is an adult woman who had mild COVID-19 (a few samples of this study predate the infection). Cell type and time point are not known.

This clonotype was counted a single time. The CDR3 protein is CATSTTEDTEAFF. CDR3 DNA: TGTGCCACCAGCACCACGGAGGACACTGAAGCTTTCTTT. The chain recombines TRBV15 with TRBJ1-1; D is unclear. Germline V lookup: CDR1 LNHNV, CDR2 YYDKDF (reference sequence). V shed 4 bases and J shed 3 bases, with 9 bases lying between them. The CDR3 loop spans 13 amino acids.

The V and J genes are TRBV30 and TRBJ1-1; D is ambiguous. The CDR3 is 13 amino acids. V shed 0 bases and J shed 4 bases, with 9 bases lying between them. Germline V gene sequence: CDR1 GTSNPN, CDR2 SVGIG (reference sequence). The CDR3 bases are TGTGCCTGGAGTGTATCGTACGCCACTGAAGCTTTCTTT. It specifies CAWSVSYATEAFF.

V usage is TRBV24-1 and J usage is TRBJ1-5; 7 bases line up with TRBD1. The J segment lost 3 bases and the V segment lost 3 bases, leaving 13 bases of the junction unmatched. Germline CDR1 reads KGHDR; CDR2 reads SFDVKD. The CDR3 loop spans 18 amino acids. The CDR3 DNA follows: TGTGCCACCAGTGATCGTGGATCAGGGGGATATTCCAATCAGCCCCAGCATTTT. Translated, it gives CATSDRGSGGYSNQPQHF.

There are a few counts of this clonotype. The genes are TRBV27 and TRBJ2-2; weak D call: TRBD2 (7 bases). The CDR3 runs to 16 residues. Germline values: CDR1 MNHEY, CDR2 SMNVEV (reference sequence). Trimming took 7 bases from V and 3 from J, leaving 18 bases between them. DNA of the CDR3: TGTGCCAGCACCCTGGTGGGGGGGCTTTACACCGGGGAGCTGTTTTTT. It codes for CASTLVGGLYTGELFF.

The chain joins TRBV7-2 to TRBJ2-1; D ambiguous. The germline CDR1 and CDR2 sequences are SGHTA and FQGNSA. Trimming cost V 1 base and J 9 bases, with 16 bases left between them. The CDR3 has 15 amino acids. The CDR3 DNA is TGTGCCAGCAGCTTAGAGGGCACATCGTGGGGTGAGCAGTTCTTC. Translated, it gives CASSLEGTSWGEQFF.

This chain uses TRBV30 with TRBJ2-2, with 10 bases that match TRBD2. The germline gives CDR1 GTSNPN, CDR2 SVGIG (reference sequence). This CDR3 spans 15 amino acids. J lost 3 bases, V lost 0 bases, and 1 base had no gene match. This CDR3 is CAWSVAGGHTGELFF. CDR3 coding DNA: TGTGCCTGGAGTGTAGCGGGAGGGCACACCGGGGAGCTGTTTTTT.

The chain couples TRBV7-9 to TRBJ2-7; TRBD1 matches 7 bases. The CDR3 loop spans 14 amino acids. The V gene end was trimmed by 6 bases and the J gene end by 5 bases; junction bases not matched to a gene: 10. Germline V gene lookup returns CDR1 SEHNR and CDR2 FQNEAQ (reference sequence). The CDR3 DNA is TGTGCCAGCAGGCCTACAGGGGTCGGGCACGAGCAGTACTTC. Amino acid sequence: CASRPTGVGHEQYF.

There are a few counts of this clonotype. This sequence joins TRBV10-3 and TRBJ2-3, with TRBD2 matching 10 bases. CDR1 and CDR2 (germline): ENHRY, SYGVKD. V lost 2 bases to trimming and J lost 2 bases; unmatched junction nucleotides: 7. The CDR3 is 17 amino acids. The CDR3: CAISELASGSITDTQYF. For the CDR3, the DNA is TGTGCCATCAGTGAGCTAGCTAGCGGGAGTATCACAGATACGCAGTATTTT.

This clonotype showed up just a few times. V gene TRBV7-2 combines with J gene TRBJ2-6, with D possibly matching TRBD1 (6 bases). The CDR3 contains 17 residues. Germline CDR1 and CDR2: SGHTA and FQGNSA. V gave up 5 bases and J gave up 4 bases, with 18 bases separating them. The CDR3 region is CASSPPGASYGANVLTF. CDR3 in DNA: TGTGCCAGCAGCCCTCCAGGGGCCTCCTACGGGGCCAACGTCCTGACTTTC.

The sample holds a few counts of this clonotype. The chain uses TRBV6-2 or TRBV6-3 and TRBJ2-7; 8 nucleotides agree with TRBD2. The V gene's germline CDR1 is MNHEY and CDR2 SVGEGT. Trimming removed 5 bases from V and 2 bases from J; junction bases left unmatched: 5. The CDR3 has 14 residues. CDR3 sequence: CASSVGLVAYEQYF. DNA for the CDR3: TGTGCCAGCAGTGTGGGACTAGTGGCCTACGAGCAGTACTTC.

The gene calls are TRBV11-2 and TRBJ1-4; D call uncertain. V was shortened by 0 bases and J by 0 bases, with 11 bases between the two germline ends. Germline CDR1 and CDR2: SGHAT and FQNNGV. The CDR3 extends over 17 amino acids. CDR3 protein: CASSLEGSRPTNEKLFF. CDR3 bases: TGTGCCAGCAGCTTAGAGGGTTCTCGTCCAACTAATGAAAAACTGTTTTTT.

As concerns this clonotype: The CDR3 carries no conserved terminal phenylalanine or tryptophan, so it likely arises from a read error. This chain connects TRBV5-6 to TRBJ2-7; 7 bases fit TRBD1. The CDR3 length is 15 residues. V lost 4 bases, J lost 2 bases, and 9 bases stayed unmatched. Germline-derived CDR1 and CDR2 are SGHDT and YYEEEE. The CDR3 sequence is CASSVGQRSTYEQYL. The CDR3 coding sequence is TGTGCCAGCAGCGTGGGACAGCGAAGTACCTACGAGCAGTACTTA.

Only a few counts were recorded for this clonotype. The V call is TRBV19, the J call TRBJ1-1; unclear D gene. Per the germline V gene, CDR1 is LNHDA and CDR2 is SQIVND (reference sequence). The CDR3 loop spans 13 amino acids. V lost 3 bases and J 1 base, leaving 6 bases between the germline ends. CDR3 protein: CASSIGRNTEAFF. CDR3 sequence (DNA): TGTGCCAGTAGTATTGGCCGGAACACTGAAGCTTTCTTT.

The chain employs TRBV14 and TRBJ2-2; D is unclear. The V gene lost 5 bases and the J gene lost 1 base, with 11 bases spanning the gap. The CDR3 consists of 15 residues. Germline V lookup: CDR1 SGHDN, CDR2 FVKESK. The CDR3 sequence: CASSYSYQNTGELFF. As DNA, the CDR3 is TGTGCCAGCAGCTACAGCTACCAGAACACCGGGGAGCTGTTTTTT.

This chain links TRBV20-1 with TRBJ2-1; 10 bases fit TRBD2. The ends lost 4 bases at V and 2 bases at J; junction bases unmatched: 14. This CDR3 region has 18 residues. CDR1 is DFQATT and CDR2 is SNEGSKA in the germline V gene (reference sequence). CDR3 region: CSAILEREGLGTYNEQFF. CDR3 nucleotide sequence: TGCAGTGCTATTCTGGAGCGGGAGGGCCTTGGGACCTACAATGAGCAGTTCTTC.